One sample yielded the 26 T cell receptor beta chains listed below, sequenced in a study of cytomegalovirus exposure and HLA in healthy donors. Primers for the PCR totalled 60 Vbeta and 13 Jbeta. The repertoire was sequenced with immunoSEQ multiplex PCR; TCRdb's copy has only in-frame clones and lacks some. This sample has 130,000 to 150,000 clones, with 78% found just once. The sample consisted of PBMCs. The receptors stem from a man in his forties in good health and CMV-seropositive.

The chain recombines TRBV19 with TRBJ1-4; TRBD1 agrees at 8 bases. J was trimmed by 3 bases and V by 5 bases; bases with no gene match: 11. CDR3 length equals 17 residues. Germline-derived CDR1 and CDR2 are LNHDA and SQIVND (reference sequence). The CDR3 nucleotides are TGTGCCAGTAGTTCAGGACAGGGAGTAGCAGCTAATGAAAAACTGTTTTTT. Amino acid sequence: CASSSGQGVAANEKLFF.

In DNA form, the CDR3 reads TGTGCCAGCAGGCCAAAAGCGGGAGGCCGAGGGACGCAGTATTTT. Encoded protein: CASRPKAGGRGTQYF. The genes are TRBV6-5 and TRBJ2-3, with 9 bases fitting TRBD2. Germline V gives CDR1 MNHEY, CDR2 SVGAGI. V shed 6 bases, J shed 9 bases, and the junction held 13 bases outside the gene matches. The CDR3 has 15 amino acids.

The J gene is TRBJ2-5, the V gene TRBV7-9; D perhaps matches TRBD2 (5 bases). Looked up from germline, CDR1 is SEHNR and CDR2 is FQNEAQ (reference sequence). This CDR3 contains 14 residues. Trimming removed 7 bases from V and 9 bases from J, with 21 bases in between. The CDR3 spells CASTPARTTRAQYF. The CDR3 DNA is TGTGCCAGCACCCCAGCCCGAACAACGAGGGCCCAGTACTTC.

This chain uses TRBV9 with TRBJ2-3, with D tentatively TRBD2 (6 bases). From germline, CDR1 is SGDLS and CDR2 YYNGEE. Trimming left V 0 bases short and J 0 bases short, with 17 bases between. The length of the CDR3 is 18 residues. CDR3 in DNA: TGTGCCAGCAGCGTAGCCCCGCTTGGGGCGGGAAGCACAGATACGCAGTATTTT. This gives the protein CASSVAPLGAGSTDTQYF.

The genes are TRBV7-2 and TRBJ2-7; D is uncertain. This CDR3 has 15 amino acids. The germline CDR1 and CDR2 sequences are SGHTA and FQGNSA. Between the trimmed V and J ends, which lost 2 bases and 2 bases, there was a span of 13 bases. The CDR3 nucleotides are TGTGCCAGCAGCTTATGGCAAGGAGAAGCCTACGAGCAGTACTTC. Its protein is CASSLWQGEAYEQYF.

The chain employs TRBV6-1 and TRBJ2-5, with 15 bases matching TRBD2. Trimming removed 4 bases from V and 4 bases from J; junction bases left unmatched: 4. Germline V gives CDR1 MNHNS, CDR2 SASEGT. The CDR3 length is 16 residues. In DNA, the CDR3 is TGTGCCAGCAGTGGCCGGACTAGCGGGAGGGGAGAGACCCAGTACTTC. The encoded protein is CASSGRTSGRGETQYF.

The chain couples TRBV2 to TRBJ2-7; possibly TRBD1 for D (5 bases). Between the trimmed V and J ends, which lost 4 bases and 6 bases, there was a span of 13 bases. Germline CDR1 SNHLY, CDR2 FYNNEI. CDR3 size: 13 residues. CDR3 residues: CASSGIRGSEQYF. The CDR3 DNA is TGTGCCAGCAGTGGAATAAGGGGTTCCGAGCAGTACTTC.

The chain is built from TRBV27 and TRBJ2-1, with 14 positions matching TRBD2. CDR1 is MNHEY, CDR2 SMNVEV, per germline (reference sequence). V trimming: 5 bases; J trimming: 0 bases; junction bases outside the gene matches: 9. This CDR3 has 19 residues. The CDR3 is CASSVRLAGGIGSYNEQFF. For the CDR3, the DNA is TGTGCCAGCAGTGTGAGACTAGCGGGAGGGATAGGCTCCTACAATGAGCAGTTCTTC.

The V call is TRBV7-2, the J call TRBJ1-2, with 7 positions matching TRBD1. V trimming: 1 base; J trimming: 1 base; junction bases outside the gene matches: 6. The CDR3 is made up of 16 amino acids. Germline values: CDR1 SGHTA, CDR2 FQGNSA. CDR3 nucleotide sequence: TGTGCCAGCAGCTTAGGGGGGACAGCCTTTAACTATGGCTACACCTTC. It codes for CASSLGGTAFNYGYTF.

This chain joins TRBV18 and TRBJ2-7, with TRBD1 matching 9 bases. CDR3 length: 13 residues. After removal of 2 bases from V and 5 bases from J, the junction contained 1 base not matched to a gene. Germline CDR1 and CDR2: KGHSH and LQKENI. CDR3: CASSPRTGDEQYF. CDR3 in DNA: TGTGCCAGCTCACCAAGGACAGGGGACGAGCAGTACTTC.

The CDR3 DNA follows: TGTGCCAGCAGCTTAGATTCGGTCAGGGGAAGGGAGTACTTC. Its protein is CASSLDSVRGREYF. The chain has TRBV7-9 and TRBJ2-7, with D tentatively TRBD1 (6 bases). Trimming cost V 1 base and J 11 bases, with 18 bases left between them. CDR1 SEHNR and CDR2 FQNEAQ come from the germline V gene (reference sequence). The CDR3 has 14 residues.

This clone was counted a few times. The chain has TRBV12-5 and TRBJ2-2; TRBD1 matches 7 bases. CDR3 length: 12 amino acids. Germline-derived CDR1 and CDR2 are LGHNT and FRNRAP. The ends lost 5 bases at V and 11 bases at J; junction bases unmatched: 5. The CDR3 bases are TGTGCTAGTGGTACACGACAGGGAGAGCTGTTTTTT. Protein sequence: CASGTRQGELFF.

In its sample, this clone was seen many times. The chain is built from TRBV19 and TRBJ1-4; 7 bases are shared with TRBD1. This CDR3 region has 15 residues. Germline V lookup: CDR1 LNHDA, CDR2 SQIVND (reference sequence). V dropped 6 bases and J dropped 0; count of bases not matched to a gene: 4. Here the CDR3 DNA reads TGTGCCAGTAGCCCCGGGACAGCAACTAATGAAAAACTGTTTTTT. Amino acid sequence: CASSPGTATNEKLFF.

This clone occurred a few times. At one boundary the junction diverges from the germline segment, which might be a read error. V is TRBV14 and J is TRBJ1-3; D is undetermined. This CDR3 is built from 13 residues. Germline V gene lookup returns CDR1 SGHDN and CDR2 FVKESK. CDR3 DNA: TGTGCCAGCAGCCAAGATGTTCAGCCCCCGAGGATTTTT. Its translation: CASSQDVQPPRIF.

The chain combines TRBV21-1 with TRBJ2-2; whether TRBD1, the table's D call, matches the DNA was not checked. TRBV21-1 is a pseudogene locus. The length of the CDR3 is 13 residues. The CDR3 is CASSARVAGELFF. The CDR3 DNA sequence: TGTGCCAGCAGCGCCAGGGTCGCCGGGGAGCTGTTTTTT.

About this clone itself: This same CDR3 is encoded by further DNA sequences in the sample. V usage is TRBV18 and J usage is TRBJ2-1, with TRBD2 identical over 9 bases. Germline lookup yields CDR1 KGHSH and CDR2 LQKENI. This CDR3 is built from 13 residues. Losses at the gene ends were 3 bases for V and 10 bases for J; bases not matched to a gene: 4. The CDR3: CASSPQREDEQFF. The CDR3 DNA reads TGTGCCAGCTCACCGCAGCGGGAGGACGAGCAGTTCTTC.

This clone came up once. This rearrangement joins TRBV18 to TRBJ2-5; the match to TRBD1 covers 7 bases. Germline trimming cut 1 base from V and 3 bases from J; bases unmatched to any gene: 5. This CDR3 spans 15 amino acids. Per the germline V gene, CDR1 is KGHSH and CDR2 is LQKENI. CDR3 sequence (DNA): TGTGCCAGCTCACCACTCGGGACAGTCAAAGAGACCCAGTACTTC. Translated, it gives CASSPLGTVKETQYF.

The V and J genes are TRBV5-1 and TRBJ2-7; TRBD2 matches 8 bases. J was trimmed by 6 bases and V by 4 bases; bases with no gene match: 9. This CDR3 is built from 14 residues. CDR1 SGHRS and CDR2 YFSETQ come from the germline V gene. CDR3 sequence: CASSLGLEGVEQYF. The CDR3 DNA is TGCGCCAGCAGCCTGGGACTAGAGGGCGTCGAGCAGTACTTC. Based on the CDR3 plus reference TRBV5-1 and TRBJ2-7, the full variable domain is KAGVTQTPRYLIKTRGQQVTLSCSPISGHRSVSWYQQTPGQGLQFLFEYFSETQRNKGNFPGRFSGRQFSNSRSEMNVSTLELGDSALYLCASSLGLEGVEQYFGPGTRLTVT.

Worth noting for this clone: Within the sample, other DNA sequences also encode this same CDR3. The chain couples TRBV30 to TRBJ1-1; possibly TRBD1 for D (5 bases). Looked up from germline, CDR1 is GTSNPN and CDR2 is SVGIG (reference sequence). This CDR3 region has 14 residues. V shed 0 bases and J shed 3 bases, with 11 bases lying between them. In DNA form, the CDR3 reads TGTGCCTGGAGTGTTGCAGGGTGGGACACTGAAGCTTTCTTT. This encodes CAWSVAGWDTEAFF.

The rearrangement joins TRBV7-9 to TRBJ2-3; 7 bases agree with TRBD2. The CDR3 is 16 amino acids. CDR1 and CDR2 (germline): SEHNR, FQNEAQ (reference sequence). Trimming cost V 4 bases and J 3 bases; bases outside gene matches: 10. DNA for the CDR3: TGTGCCAGCAGCTCTTCTAGCGGAGAAACTACAGATACGCAGTATTTT. Amino acids: CASSSSSGETTDTQYF.

The genes are TRBV27 and TRBJ2-1, with D unresolved. CDR1 MNHEY and CDR2 SMNVEV come from the germline V gene (reference sequence). Trimming cost V 3 bases and J 0 bases, with 6 bases left between them. CDR3 length: 14 residues. CDR3 DNA sequence: TGTGCCAGCAGTTTTTCTTACTCCTACAATGAGCAGTTCTTC. This translates into CASSFSYSYNEQFF.

The gene calls are TRBV9 and TRBJ2-1, with D tentatively TRBD2 (7 bases). V shed 1 base and J shed 6 bases, with 17 bases lying between them. Germline lookup yields CDR1 SGDLS and CDR2 YYNGEE. There are 16 residues in the CDR3. CDR3 sequence (DNA): TGTGCCAGCAGCGTACGGGGGGCAGGGGACGTCAATGAGCAGTTCTTC. It translates to CASSVRGAGDVNEQFF.

V usage is TRBV18 and J usage is TRBJ1-1; 7 bases agree with TRBD1. The CDR3 length is 15 residues. Looked up from germline, CDR1 is KGHSH and CDR2 is LQKENI. V trimming: 4 bases; J trimming: 0 bases; junction bases outside the gene matches: 5. CDR3 in DNA: TGTGCCAGCTCACAAGGACAGGTTATGAACACTGAAGCTTTCTTT. Its translation: CASSQGQVMNTEAFF.

This rearrangement joins TRBV9 to TRBJ2-1; D perhaps matches TRBD1 (6 bases). Trimming took 1 base from V and 8 from J, leaving 7 bases between them. The CDR3 contains 12 residues. Germline CDR1 reads SGDLS; CDR2 reads YYNGEE. As DNA, the CDR3 is TGTGCCAGCAGCGTACCAGGGGATGAGCAGTTCTTC. It encodes CASSVPGDEQFF.

This sequence joins TRBV2 and TRBJ2-5; 12 bases match TRBD1. After removal of 3 bases from V and 5 bases from J, the junction contained 4 bases not matched to a gene. This CDR3 contains 15 residues. Germline V gives CDR1 SNHLY, CDR2 FYNNEI. Written as DNA, the CDR3 is TGTGCCAGCAGTGAGAGGGACAGGGGGCTGGAGACCCAGTACTTC. It encodes CASSERDRGLETQYF. Together with reference TRBV2 and TRBJ2-5, the CDR3 gives the full variable domain: EPEVTQTPSHQVTQMGQEVILRCVPISNHLYFYWYRQILGQKVEFLVSFYNNEISEKSEIFDDQFSVERPDGSNFTLKIRSTKLEDSAMYFCASSERDRGLETQYFGPGTRLLVL.

The chain has TRBV5-1 and TRBJ2-1, with 7 bases lining up with TRBD1. The CDR3 consists of 14 residues. V shed 6 bases and J 5 bases; nucleotides not matched to a gene: 8. Germline-derived CDR1 and CDR2 are SGHRS and YFSETQ. The CDR3 DNA is TGCGCCAGCATGACAGGGCTGGGTCACAATGAGCAGTTCTTC. This translates into CASMTGLGHNEQFF.